What follows are 26 T cell receptor beta chains derived from one specimen sequenced in a study of blood T cell repertoires in COVID-19. Clones were sequenced by immunoSEQ multiplex PCR, and TCRdb holds only the in-frame ones, with some missing. The sample consists of about 25,000 clones, around 86% of them appearing once. Sequenced input: peripheral blood. The receptors shown here come from an elderly woman with acute or convalescent COVID-19.

This sequence joins TRBV5-1 and TRBJ1-2; TRBD1 aligns across 11 bases. The V segment lost 4 bases and the J segment 1 base; nucleotides outside the gene matches: 0. The germline V gene encodes CDR1 SGHRS and CDR2 YFSETQ. This CDR3 is built from 14 residues. The CDR3 is CASSGTGGNYGYTF. In nucleotides, the CDR3 is TGCGCCAGCAGCGGGACAGGGGGTAACTATGGCTACACCTTC.

The DNA of the CDR3 is TGCGCCAGCAGCTTGGGCGGGAGCTCCTACAATGAGCAGTTCTTC. It translates to CASSLGGSSYNEQFF. V gene TRBV5-1 combines with J gene TRBJ2-1, with 7 bases aligning to TRBD2. Trimming cost V 0 bases and J 0 bases; bases outside gene matches: 0. This CDR3 contains 15 residues. Germline CDR1 SGHRS, CDR2 YFSETQ.

CDR3 amino acids: CASSIALAGVGVGDTQYF. DNA of the CDR3: TGTGCCAGTAGTATTGCACTAGCGGGAGTGGGAGTCGGAGATACGCAGTATTTT. The V call is TRBV19, the J call TRBJ2-3; 11 positions match TRBD2. The germline V gene has CDR1 LNHDA and CDR2 SQIVND (reference sequence). Germline trimming cut 3 bases from V and 5 bases from J; bases unmatched to any gene: 13. This CDR3 contains 18 residues.

V and J are TRBV21-1 and TRBJ1-5. TRBV21-1 is a recognized pseudogene. This CDR3 contains 13 residues. The CDR3 DNA sequence: TGTGCCAGCAGCCTTTCCCCCCTTCAGCCCCAGCATTTT. Translating it yields CASSLSPLQPQHF.

J is TRBJ2-7 and V is TRBV3-1 (or the pseudogene TRBV3-2), with TRBD2 matching 10 bases. The J segment lost 2 bases and the V segment lost 4 bases, leaving 11 bases of the junction unmatched. The CDR3 extends over 17 amino acids. Germline V gene sequence: CDR1 LGHDT, CDR2 YNNKEL (reference sequence). The CDR3 loop is CASSPDRFSGGPYEQYF. In nucleotides, the CDR3 is TGTGCCAGCAGCCCCGATCGGTTTAGCGGGGGGCCCTACGAGCAGTACTTC.

V gene TRBV12-5 combines with J gene TRBJ2-6; D is uncertain. V shed 3 bases and J shed 4 bases, with 13 bases lying between them. Germline-derived CDR1 and CDR2 are LGHNT and FRNRAP. This CDR3 has 16 residues. The CDR3 DNA reads as TGTGCTAGTGGTTTAGCACGAACCACCGGGGCCAACGTCCTGACTTTC. This sequence encodes CASGLARTTGANVLTF.

The V call is TRBV27, the J call TRBJ1-6; 8 bases agree with TRBD1. Germline loops: CDR1 MNHEY, CDR2 SMNVEV (reference sequence). CDR3 length equals 14 residues. V shed 6 bases, J shed 8 bases, and the junction held 6 bases outside the gene matches. In nucleotides, the CDR3 is TGTGCCAGCAGAAGAGGACAGGGAGATTCACCCCTCCACTTT. Amino acid sequence: CASRRGQGDSPLHF.

The chain recombines TRBV18 with TRBJ2-1; 8 bases align to TRBD1. Germline CDR1 KGHSH, CDR2 LQKENI. V lost 3 bases to trimming and J lost 7 bases; unmatched junction nucleotides: 14. This CDR3 has 17 residues. CDR3 amino acids: CASSPLGPGGAGNEQFF. The CDR3 DNA is TGTGCCAGCTCACCCTTAGGGCCAGGGGGCGCAGGTAATGAGCAGTTCTTC. Full variable domain (rest looked up from reference TRBV18 and TRBJ2-1): NAGVMQNPRHLVRRRGQEARLRCSPMKGHSHVYWYRQLPEEGLKFMVYLQKENIIDESGMPKERFSAEFPKEGPSILRIQQVVRGDSAAYFCASSPLGPGGAGNEQFFGPGTRLTVL.

The chain carries TRBV3-1 (or the pseudogene TRBV3-2) and TRBJ2-5; maybe TRBD2 (5 bases). The germline V and J ends were trimmed by 2 bases and 5 bases, with 18 bases remaining between them. CDR3 size: 16 residues. The germline V gene encodes CDR1 LGHDT and CDR2 YNNKEL (reference sequence). CDR3 amino acids: CASSQFSPGKGETQYF. DNA of the CDR3: TGTGCCAGCAGCCAATTTAGCCCCGGGAAGGGTGAGACCCAGTACTTC.

The chain recombines TRBV15 with TRBJ2-1; maybe TRBD1 (6 bases). V lost 0 bases and J lost 9, with 15 bases in between. CDR1 is LNHNV and CDR2 is YYDKDF in the germline V gene (reference sequence). CDR3 size: 15 residues. The CDR3 region has the DNA TGTGCCACCAGCAGAGAGGGGGCCGGTACTCGTGAGCAGTTCTTC. Translation gives CATSREGAGTREQFF.

V usage is TRBV18 and J usage is TRBJ1-6; D is unclear. Trimming left V 6 bases short and J 7 bases short, with 10 bases between. CDR1 KGHSH and CDR2 LQKENI come from the germline V gene. The length of the CDR3 is 13 residues. CDR3 protein: CASSPTVNSPLHF. CDR3 coding DNA: TGTGCCAGCTCCCCCACGGTCAATTCACCCCTCCACTTT.

The chain is built from TRBV7-2 and TRBJ2-3; 8 bases agree with TRBD2. Germline lookup yields CDR1 SGHTA and CDR2 FQGNSA. Losses at the gene ends were 7 bases for V and 5 bases for J; bases not matched to a gene: 5. The CDR3 is 13 residues long. DNA for the CDR3: TGTGCCAGCACCCCCGGGGGGGTAGATACGCAGTATTTT. Its protein product is CASTPGGVDTQYF.

The gene calls are TRBV19 and TRBJ1-6, with 9 bases identical to TRBD1. The length of the CDR3 is 14 residues. In germline, CDR1 is LNHDA, CDR2 SQIVND (reference sequence). The V segment lost 6 bases and the J segment 9 bases; nucleotides outside the gene matches: 6. The CDR3 bases are TGTGCCAGTAGGGGACAGGGAAAGATTTCACCCCTCCACTTT. Translation gives CASRGQGKISPLHF. The full variable domain, with the rest looked up from reference TRBV19 and TRBJ1-6, is DGGITQSPKYLFRKEGQNVTLSCEQNLNHDAMYWYRQDPGQGLRLIYYSQIVNDFQKGDIAEGYSVSREKKESFPLTVTSAQKNPTAFYLCASRGQGKISPLHFGNGTRLTVT.

The V gene is TRBV5-5, the J gene TRBJ1-2, with D possibly TRBD1 on 6 matching bases. Germline V gene lookup returns CDR1 SGHKS and CDR2 YYEKEE (reference sequence). V lost 1 base to trimming and J lost 4 bases, with 26 bases between them. The CDR3 contains 19 residues. CDR3 sequence (DNA): TGTGCCAGCAGCTTGAGAATGGGCAGGGGAAAATTCTTATTCTATGGCTACACCTTC. Amino acid sequence: CASSLRMGRGKFLFYGYTF.

The chain couples TRBV6-2 or TRBV6-3 to TRBJ2-7; TRBD1 agrees at 8 bases. There are 16 residues in the CDR3. The germline V gene encodes CDR1 MNHEY and CDR2 SVGEGT. The V segment lost 6 bases and the J segment 4 bases; nucleotides outside the gene matches: 14. The CDR3 protein is CASSIYRDRRSYEQYF. For the CDR3, the DNA is TGTGCCAGCAGCATATATCGGGACAGGCGTTCGTACGAGCAGTACTTC.

The chain combines TRBV2 with TRBJ1-2, with a possible D match to TRBD1 (6 bases). The CDR3 runs 14 residues. V dropped 6 bases and J dropped 2 bases, with 13 bases sitting between them. Germline values: CDR1 SNHLY, CDR2 FYNNEI. CDR3 protein: CASRKEQGNYGYTF. Here the CDR3 DNA reads TGTGCCAGCAGGAAGGAACAGGGAAACTATGGCTACACCTTC. Full variable domain (remainder filled in from reference TRBV2 and TRBJ1-2): EPEVTQTPSHQVTQMGQEVILRCVPISNHLYFYWYRQILGQKVEFLVSFYNNEISEKSEIFDDQFSVERPDGSNFTLKIRSTKLEDSAMYFCASRKEQGNYGYTFGSGTRLTVV.

This clone came up a few times. This chain connects TRBV29-1 to TRBJ1-1, with D possibly TRBD1 on 6 matching bases. Germline assignment: CDR1 SQVTM and CDR2 ANQGSEA. The CDR3 totals 13 residues. The V gene lost 3 bases and the J gene lost 4 bases, with 12 bases spanning the gap. The CDR3 sequence is CSVDNRAGTEAFF. CDR3 DNA: TGCAGCGTTGATAACAGGGCCGGCACTGAAGCTTTCTTT.

With regard to this clone: At one end the junction does not follow the germline gene, possibly because of a read error. The rearrangement uses TRBV3-1 (or the pseudogene TRBV3-2) and TRBJ2-4, with TRBD1 matching 8 bases. Germline-derived CDR1 and CDR2 are LGHDT and YNNKEL (reference sequence). The CDR3 loop spans 11 amino acids. This chain's CDR3 is CASSQDGTGSF. CDR3 coding DNA: TGTGCCAGCAGCCAAGACGGGACAGGTTCGTTC.

CDR3 bases: TGTGCCAGCAGCCAAGATGGGCAGGACAATGAGCAGTTCTTC. Encoded protein: CASSQDGQDNEQFF. This chain connects TRBV3-1 (or the pseudogene TRBV3-2) to TRBJ2-1; D gene uncertain. This CDR3 has 14 amino acids. Germline-derived CDR1 and CDR2 are LGHDT and YNNKEL (reference sequence). Deletions cut 0 bases from V and 5 bases from J, with 8 bases between.

The chain is built from TRBV7-2 and TRBJ2-7, with TRBD2 matching 7 bases. After removal of 0 bases from V and 6 bases from J, the junction contained 8 bases not matched to a gene. CDR1 is SGHTA, CDR2 FQGNSA, per germline. The CDR3 runs to 15 residues. CDR3: CASSLAPASGGEQYF. In DNA form, the CDR3 reads TGTGCCAGCAGCTTAGCGCCGGCTAGCGGTGGCGAGCAGTACTTC.

This clone was found once. This chain joins TRBV30 and TRBJ1-6, with a possible D match to TRBD1 (5 bases). Trimming shortened V by 2 bases and J by 7 bases, and 18 bases separated the two germline ends. The CDR3 length is 16 residues. Germline loops: CDR1 GTSNPN, CDR2 SVGIG (reference sequence). CDR3 nucleotide sequence: TGTGCCTGGAGTTTTCAGGGTGGGAGGAAGAATTCACCCCTCCACTTT. Residues: CAWSFQGGRKNSPLHF.

The chain joins TRBV19 to TRBJ2-3, with D possibly matching TRBD2 (6 bases). The CDR3 is 14 residues long. The V end was cut by 3 bases, the J end by 2 bases, with 9 bases between. Germline V gene sequence: CDR1 LNHDA, CDR2 SQIVND (reference sequence). The CDR3 sequence is CASSMGTDTDTQYF. The CDR3 region has the DNA TGTGCCAGTAGTATGGGGACTGACACAGATACGCAGTATTTT.

This sequence joins TRBV6-5 and TRBJ2-2; D gene uncertain. The germline V and J ends were trimmed by 7 bases and 6 bases, with 9 bases remaining between them. Germline CDR1 and CDR2: MNHEY and SVGAGI. The CDR3 covers 12 residues. CDR3 in amino acids: CASTSPPGELFF. As DNA, the CDR3 is TGTGCCAGCACGAGCCCCCCCGGGGAGCTGTTTTTT.

This chain links TRBV2 with TRBJ2-2; 9 bases align to TRBD1. The CDR3 spans 16 residues. Germline CDR1 and CDR2: SNHLY and FYNNEI. V dropped 4 bases and J dropped 4; count of bases not matched to a gene: 7. The CDR3 loop reads CASSVGQGSGTGELFF. The CDR3 DNA reads as TGTGCCAGCAGTGTTGGACAGGGGTCAGGCACCGGGGAGCTGTTTTTT.

The V and J genes are TRBV19 and TRBJ2-5, with 15 bases lining up with TRBD2. This CDR3 region has 16 residues. V shed 3 bases, J shed 4 bases, and the junction held 3 bases outside the gene matches. The germline V gene encodes CDR1 LNHDA and CDR2 SQIVND (reference sequence). In DNA, the CDR3 is TGTGCCAGTAGTATTGGACTAGCGGGAGGGGGAGAGACCCAGTACTTC. Translated, it gives CASSIGLAGGGETQYF.

The rearrangement uses TRBV5-5 and TRBJ1-5, with D unclear. This CDR3 spans 16 amino acids. CDR1 is SGHKS and CDR2 is YYEKEE in the germline V gene (reference sequence). The V gene lost 1 base and the J gene lost 4 bases, with 15 bases spanning the gap. CDR3 in DNA: TGTGCCAGCAGCTTGTTCGGGAAGATCCTTAATCAGCCCCAGCATTTT. This encodes CASSLFGKILNQPQHF.